These T cell receptor beta chains were read from a single sample in a study of OX40 agonist ivuxolimab in advanced cancers. Assay used: immunoSEQ multiplex PCR; TCRdb lists only in-frame clones, some missing. The sample has 65,000 to 95,000 clones, about nine tenths seen once. Here the sequenced sample was CD4+ or CD8+ T cells sorted from blood, taken in a trial of the OX40 agonist ivuxolimab. These receptors originate from an adult with an advanced solid tumor such as melanoma, head and neck, liver or kidney cancer. Both conserved end residues are trimmed from each CDR3. Clone size is stated in some rows and not others, as once, few, many or a class when expanded.

>TRBV7-2|TRBJ2-5|.
ASSRETQY
>TRBV6-5|TRBJ2-7|.
ASRTGGEQY
>TRBV6-5|TRBJ1-2|.
ASTRDRAQGYT
>TRBV10-3|TRBJ2-3|once
ASQRGDTQY
>TRBV5-4|TRBJ2-7|.
ASSWGQSSYEQY
>TRBV7-2|TRBJ2-1|.
ASSTGLTKEQF
>TRBV7-2|TRBJ1-3|.
ASSTPGTPGGNTIY
>TRBV11-2|TRBJ1-1|.
ASSLGRQYLSAEAF
>TRBV7-8|TRBJ1-5|few
ASSFADRGPNQPQH
>TRBV19|TRBJ2-1|.
ASSTGGSDEQF
>TRBV11-2|TRBJ2-5|.
ASSHWTSGGAAETQY
>TRBV7-8|TRBJ2-3|.
ASSLGALDTQY
>TRBV9|TRBJ1-3|.
ASSVGDMGQLFPGNTIY
>TRBV6-4|TRBJ2-2|.
ASSPAGGRTGELF
>TRBV19|TRBJ2-7|.
ASSSRGRVDPYEQY
>TRBV28|TRBJ1-6|.
ASISGTFNSPLH
>TRBV20-1|TRBJ2-7|.
SAKQGPEQY
>TRBV9|TRBJ2-5|.
ASSWSGQETQY
>TRBV27|TRBJ2-1|.
ASSLKAGFHEQF
>TRBV6-1|TRBJ2-5|.
ASALGRETTQY
>TRBV19|TRBJ1-5|.
ASSIKLGVPGPQH
>TRBV2|TRBJ1-1|.
ASSDVGRGEAF
>TRBV30|TRBJ1-4|once
AWSPTGGIDEKLF
>TRBV30|TRBJ2-5|.
AWSSQGLPWETQY
>TRBV30|TRBJ1-2|once
AVHHYGYT
>TRBV28|TRBJ2-3|.
ASSLSGVTTDTQY
>TRBV5-1|TRBJ1-2|few
ASSLPGTGYGYT
>TRBV30|TRBJ2-1|.
AWSRGTGRSEQF
>TRBV4-2|TRBJ2-6|.
ASSLGEGQGSGANVLT
>TRBV7-9|TRBJ2-4|once
ASSSVSLAKNIQY
>TRBV28|TRBJ1-2|once
ASRIGQGAGGYT
>TRBV6-5|TRBJ2-2|once
ASSHETTGTGELF
>TRBV15|TRBJ1-4|.
ATSRGGKGEKLF
>TRBV5-6|TRBJ2-1|.
ASRPPRGGRNEQF
>TRBV6-6|TRBJ1-1|.
ASSYQDTEAF
>TRBV6-1|TRBJ2-1|.
ASSTGISYNEQF
>TRBV9|TRBJ1-1|.
ASSVSQVSEAF